The source of this T cell receptor (beta chain) is a study of beta chain features in type 1 diabetes. Via the markers CD45RO/CCR7/CD25/CD127/CD95/CD27, stem cell-like memory, regulatory, central memory and naive CD4+ cells were sorted. V shed 7 bases and J shed 10 bases, with 22 bases lying between them. The germline CDR1 and CDR2 sequences are MDHEN and SYDVKM. The CDR3 spans 14 residues. Investigators reverse transcribed all isolated RNA, so they sequenced expressed TCRB transcripts. Average reads for naive, central memory and regulatory T cell samples were roughly 3.4 million. Data came from immunoSEQ multiplex PCR; TCRdb stores just in-frame clones and leaves some out. The sample has under 950,000 clones, roughly 15% seen once; the top ten hold 0.02% to 0.03%.

Specimen: naive CD4+ T cells from blood. The rearrangement links TRBV28 to TRBJ1-1, with D perhaps TRBD1 (6 bases). The sequence was obtained from a woman between 18 and 29 years old in good health. The CDR3 DNA reads TGTGCCAGCACCCCAGGTGGGGGGCACGTGGGAGCTTTCTTT. The encoded protein is CASTPGGGHVGAFF. The variable domain in full, with the rest retrieved from reference TRBV28 and TRBJ1-1, is DVKVTQSSRYLVKRTGEKVFLECVQDMDHENMFWYRQDPGLGLRLIYFSYDVKMKEKGDIPEGYSVSREKKERFSLILESASTNQTSMYLCASTPGGGHVGAFFGQGTRLTVV.